The source of this TCR beta chain is a study of control samples from healthy donors and cancer patients. From germline, CDR1 is SEHNR and CDR2 FQNEAQ (reference sequence). Trimming cost V 2 bases and J 5 bases, with 16 bases left between them. This CDR3 region has 15 residues. The method was immunoSEQ multiplex PCR; TCRdb's version includes in-frame clones alone and lacks a portion of them. The sample records 97,000 or so clones, about 90% being singletons. The genes are TRBV7-9 and TRBJ2-7; maybe TRBD2 (6 bases). Sequences were obtained from blood. The sequence was collected from a woman aged 18-29 years in good health. As DNA, the CDR3 is TGTGCCAGCAGCTTATTTGGTCGGGAGTCGGACGAGCAGTACTTC. It codes for CASSLFGRESDEQYF.